The clone carrying this T cell receptor (beta chain) has a count of ten or more. The sample belongs to a study of regulatory T cells in long-lasting Graves disease. This CDR3 region has 13 residues. Germline CDR1 and CDR2: LGHDT and YNNKEL (reference sequence). V was cut by 7 bases and J by 5 bases, with 14 bases left in between. Time point in this sample: newly diagnosed GD, antithyroid drugs for less than 3 months. The TCR library was made from RNA extracted from PBMCs. Arm-PCR of CDR3 regions with iRepertoire HTBI primers generated TCR beta libraries. TCRdb itself ran the multiplex PCR reads through MiXCR, one entry per CDR3 protein. This table has under 300,000 distinct CDR3 sequences, around 19% appearing once. These sequences were also reported in another study, on T cells in Graves' hyperthyroidism and ophthalmopathy. That investigation notes: Ophthalmopathy onset followed model prediction by a median about seven months.

The clonotype was recovered from a woman aged 25-40 years with Graves disease. The chain has TRBV3-1 and TRBJ1-1; D not resolved. Sequencing used peripheral blood mononuclear cells (PBMCs), obtained at new diagnosis, from a patient treated with antithyroid drugs. CDR3 in amino acids: CASIGRVGTEAFF. The CDR3 DNA follows: TGTGCCAGCATTGGGAGGGTAGGGACTGAAGCTTTCTTT. The entire variable domain, with the rest obtained from reference TRBV3-1 and TRBJ1-1, is as follows: DTAVSQTPKYLVTQMGNDKSIKCEQNLGHDTMYWYKQDSKKFLKIMFSYNNKELIINETVPNRFSPKSPDKAHLNLHINSLELGDSAVYFCASIGRVGTEAFFGQGTRLTVV.